This T cell receptor beta chain was profiled in a study of blood T cell repertoires in COVID-19. In the original processing: Researchers report that nucleated cell counts were estimated from reference gene primer amplification. Assay used: immunoSEQ multiplex PCR; TCRdb lists only in-frame clones, some missing. V and J calls and clone size are copied from that table; D and trimming were computed from the DNA. Of 150,000 to 200,000 clones in the sample, roughly nine tenths were seen once. This CDR3 has 16 amino acids. The germline gives CDR1 SEHNR, CDR2 FQNEAQ (reference sequence). The junction had 8 bases not matched to a gene; V was cut back by 1 base and J by 7 bases.

The sample taken for sequencing was peripheral blood. The rearrangement links TRBV7-9 to TRBJ1-4, with 8 bases identical to TRBD1. This TCR derives from a woman aged 60 to 75 with COVID-19, enrolled during active disease. The CDR3 coding sequence is TGTGCCAGCAGCTTAGAGCCAGGGGGCGGAGGTGAAAAACTGTTTTTT. This codes for CASSLEPGGGGEKLFF.